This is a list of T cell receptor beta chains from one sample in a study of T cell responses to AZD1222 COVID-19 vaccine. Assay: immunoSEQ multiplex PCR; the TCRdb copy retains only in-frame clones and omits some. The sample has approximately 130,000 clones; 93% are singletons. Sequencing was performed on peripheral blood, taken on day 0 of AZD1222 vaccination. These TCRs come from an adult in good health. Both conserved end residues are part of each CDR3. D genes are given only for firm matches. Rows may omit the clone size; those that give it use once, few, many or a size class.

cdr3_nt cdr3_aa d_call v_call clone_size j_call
TGTGCCAGCAGCTTTCTGTCCGGGCTTTATAATTCACCCCTCCACTTT CASSFLSGLYNSPLHF - TRBV7-8 - TRBJ1-6
TGTGCCTGGAGCGGTGGGGATTCTGGAAACACCATATATTTT CAWSGGDSGNTIYF - TRBV30 - TRBJ1-3
TGTGCCAGCAGCTTGGCCGGGGCGGAGACCCAGTACTTC CASSLAGAETQYF - TRBV5-6 - TRBJ2-5
TGTGCCAGTAGTTCGGAGGGCTCTTCCTACGAGCAGTACTTC CASSSEGSSYEQYF - TRBV19 - TRBJ2-7
TGTGCCAGTAGTAAAAGACAGACAACTAATGAAAAACTGTTTTTT CASSKRQTTNEKLFF - TRBV19 - TRBJ1-4
TGTGCCAGCATTCCTGGATGGGACACTGAAGCTTTCTTT CASIPGWDTEAFF - TRBV12-3/TRBV12-4 - TRBJ1-1
TGTGCCAGCAGCCCGACAGGGGGCATGAACACTGAAGCTTTCTTT CASSPTGGMNTEAFF TRBD1 TRBV7-2 once TRBJ1-1
TGTGCCAGCAGCTTCCGCGGGGCCTACAATGAGCAGTTCTTC CASSFRGAYNEQFF - TRBV13 - TRBJ2-1
TGTGCCAGCAGTCCGCGGACAGGAGAAGCTGAAGCTTTCTTT CASSPRTGEAEAFF TRBD1 TRBV4-2 - TRBJ1-1
TGTGCCAGCGGGGGGCAGACCTACGAGCAGTACTTC CASGGQTYEQYF - TRBV2 - TRBJ2-7
TGTGCCAGTAAGGGAGGACAGGGGCCCTTACCCCAGCATTTT CASKGGQGPLPQHF TRBD1 TRBV19 - TRBJ1-5
TGTGCCAGCAGCTCTCTGGGGGACGGAGCTAACTATGGCTACACCTTC CASSSLGDGANYGYTF - TRBV9 - TRBJ1-2
TGTGCCAGTAGTATTCTAGCGGGCACAGATACGCAGTATTTT CASSILAGTDTQYF TRBD2 TRBV19 - TRBJ2-3
TGCGCCAGCAGCAGTCCAGACCAAGGGGAGACCCAGTACTTC CASSSPDQGETQYF - TRBV5-1 - TRBJ2-5
TGTGCCAGCTGGGGGAGAGTAATAATCCCAGATACGCAGTATTTT CASWGRVIIPDTQYF - TRBV6-5 - TRBJ2-3
TGTGCCAGCAGCTTAGTGCGGGGCACTGAAGCTTTCTTT CASSLVRGTEAFF - TRBV13 - TRBJ1-1
TGTGCCAGCAAGTTTGGGGACCACTCCTACGAGCAGTACTTC CASKFGDHSYEQYF - TRBV2 once TRBJ2-7
TGTGCCTGGAGGCCGGGGACTTTAGCCTATAATTCACCCCTCCACTTT CAWRPGTLAYNSPLHF - TRBV30 - TRBJ1-6
TGTGCCAGCAGTAAGCAGGGCACAGATACGCAGTATTTT CASSKQGTDTQYF - TRBV25-1 - TRBJ2-3
TGTGCCAGCAGCGCGATGGGTAACTATGGCTACACCTTC CASSAMGNYGYTF - TRBV6-5 - TRBJ1-2
TGTGCCAGTAGCACAAGACAGGGGACGAATCAGCCCCAGCATTTT CASSTRQGTNQPQHF TRBD1 TRBV19 - TRBJ1-5
TGTGCCAGCAGCTTAAGTTGGGCGGGGGAGTACGAGCAGTACTTC CASSLSWAGEYEQYF TRBD2 TRBV7-2 - TRBJ2-7
TGTGCCACCAGCAGAGATGCGGGGGGGCCAGATACGCAGTATTTT CATSRDAGGPDTQYF TRBD2 TRBV15 - TRBJ2-3
TGTGCCAGTTCCCCGACAGGGGAGAGCAATCAGCCCCAGCATTTT CASSPTGESNQPQHF TRBD1 TRBV19 - TRBJ1-5
TGTGCCAGCAGCCCACAGATGTACACTGAAGCTTTCTTT CASSPQMYTEAFF - TRBV9 - TRBJ1-1
TGCGCCAGCAGCCCCGAAGGGGGAGGGAATCAGCCCCAGCATTTT CASSPEGGGNQPQHF - TRBV5-1 - TRBJ1-5
TGTGCCAGCAGCGTAGACGGAAGCTCCTACGAGCAGTACTTC CASSVDGSSYEQYF - TRBV9 few TRBJ2-7
TGCGCCAGCAGCCAAGGGGCAGGGAGGGGGTCTGGGGCCAACGTCCTGACTTTC CASSQGAGRGSGANVLTF - TRBV4-1 - TRBJ2-6
TGTGCCAGCAGCCGTCAGGGGAACACCGGGGAGCTGTTTTTT CASSRQGNTGELFF - TRBV3-1/TRBV3-2 - TRBJ2-2
TGTGCCACCAGCAGAGATCCCAGGGGGCTTAACTATGGCTACACCTTC CATSRDPRGLNYGYTF TRBD1 TRBV15 - TRBJ1-2
TGTGCCAGCAGCGCCGCGGTGTCACCGGCCACTGAAGCTTTCTTT CASSAAVSPATEAFF - TRBV9 - TRBJ1-1
TGTGCCAGCAGCGCCTCAACCGGGACGGACTTCTATGGCTACACCTTC CASSASTGTDFYGYTF - TRBV9 once TRBJ1-2
TGTGCCAGCAGCTTAGGGTCGTGGACTGAAGCTTTCTTT CASSLGSWTEAFF - TRBV7-9 - TRBJ1-1
TGTGCCAGCAGTTCCCAGGGGAACTATGGCTACACCTTC CASSSQGNYGYTF - TRBV6-6 once TRBJ1-2
TGTGCCAGCAGCGTACGGCAGGGGTCAATGACAGGTAGTACGCAGTATTTT CASSVRQGSMTGSTQYF - TRBV9 - TRBJ2-3
TGTGCCAGCGGACCGACAGGCCAAGGGGGAGAGCAGTACTTC CASGPTGQGGEQYF - TRBV25-1 - TRBJ2-7
TGTGCCAGCAGCTTCTTACTGGACAGTTACTATGGCTACACCTTC CASSFLLDSYYGYTF - TRBV6-1 - TRBJ1-2
TGTGCCAGCAGCTTAGGCGTAGTCAACGGAGGCTACACCTTC CASSLGVVNGGYTF - TRBV7-9 - TRBJ1-2
TGTGCCAGCAGTGAAGCCTCCTCGGGAGAGCAGTTCTTC CASSEASSGEQFF - TRBV6-1 - TRBJ2-1
TGTGCCAGCAGCCAGGGACAGACGAACACTGAAGCTTTCTTT CASSQGQTNTEAFF TRBD1 TRBV7-9 - TRBJ1-1
TGTGCCAGTAGTACCGGGACAGACTTCTACGAGCAGTACTTC CASSTGTDFYEQYF TRBD1 TRBV19 - TRBJ2-7
TGTGCCAGCACCTTACGGACCGCCAAGCATTCACCCCTCCACTTT CASTLRTAKHSPLHF - TRBV28 - TRBJ1-6
TGTGCCAGCCGACTTAACTATGGCTACACCTTC CASRLNYGYTF - TRBV6-5 - TRBJ1-2
TGTGCCAGCAGCCCGCCGGGGGGGCTGGCCTCCGGGGAGCTGTTTTTT CASSPPGGLASGELFF TRBD2 TRBV11-2 - TRBJ2-2
TGTGCCAGCAGTTACTCGGGGGCGGGGACCGGGGAGCTGTTTTTT CASSYSGAGTGELFF - TRBV6-5 - TRBJ2-2
TGTGCCAGCAGCTGGGACAGGGCCTTCAACAATGAGCAGTTCTTC CASSWDRAFNNEQFF TRBD1 TRBV5-4 once TRBJ2-1
TGTGCCAGCAGCTTAGATCCAGGGAGGCTCTGGGCAACTAATGAAAAACTGTTTTTT CASSLDPGRLWATNEKLFF - TRBV7-8 - TRBJ1-4
TGTGCCAGCAGCTTCGTCATCAGCTCCTATAATTCACCCCTCCACTTT CASSFVISSYNSPLHF - TRBV7-9 - TRBJ1-6
TGTGCCAGCAGCTTAGTCCCTCGCCGGGACATAGGAAACACCATATATTTT CASSLVPRRDIGNTIYF - TRBV7-8 - TRBJ1-3
TGCAGCGGCGGGGGGGCGGATACGCAGTATTTT CSGGGADTQYF TRBD2 TRBV29-1 once TRBJ2-3
TGTGCCAGCAATGCGGGACCCGGGCAGCCCCAGCATTTT CASNAGPGQPQHF - TRBV14 - TRBJ1-5
TGTGCCAGCAGCCCTAACAGGGAAACGGAATCACCCCTCCACTTT CASSPNRETESPLHF - TRBV5-6 - TRBJ1-6